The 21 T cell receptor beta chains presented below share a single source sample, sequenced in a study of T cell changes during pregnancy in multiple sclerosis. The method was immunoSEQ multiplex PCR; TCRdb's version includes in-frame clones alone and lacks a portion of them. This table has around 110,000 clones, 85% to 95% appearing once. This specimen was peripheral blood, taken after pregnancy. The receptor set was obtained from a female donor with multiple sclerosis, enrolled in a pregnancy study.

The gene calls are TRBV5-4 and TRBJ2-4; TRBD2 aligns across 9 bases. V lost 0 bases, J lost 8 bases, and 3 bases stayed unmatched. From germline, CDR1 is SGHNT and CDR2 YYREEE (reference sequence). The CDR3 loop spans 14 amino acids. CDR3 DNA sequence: TGTGCCAGCAGCTTGGCCGGCGGGAGGGACATTCAGTACTTC. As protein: CASSLAGGRDIQYF.

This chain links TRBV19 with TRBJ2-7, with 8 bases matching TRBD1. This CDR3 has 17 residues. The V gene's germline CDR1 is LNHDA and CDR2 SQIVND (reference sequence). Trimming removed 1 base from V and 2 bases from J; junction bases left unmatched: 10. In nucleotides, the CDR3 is TGTGCCAGTAGTATAGGAACCTTGACAGGGGCCCCCTACGAGCAGTACTTC. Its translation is CASSIGTLTGAPYEQYF.

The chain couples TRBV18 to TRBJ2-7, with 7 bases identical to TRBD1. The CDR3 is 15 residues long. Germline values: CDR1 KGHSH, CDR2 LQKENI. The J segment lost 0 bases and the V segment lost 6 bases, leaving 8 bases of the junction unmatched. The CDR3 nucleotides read TGTGCCAGCTCCATGACAGGGCCAAGCTCCTACGAGCAGTACTTC. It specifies CASSMTGPSSYEQYF. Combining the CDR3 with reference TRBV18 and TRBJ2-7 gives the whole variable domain NAGVMQNPRHLVRRRGQEARLRCSPMKGHSHVYWYRQLPEEGLKFMVYLQKENIIDESGMPKERFSAEFPKEGPSILRIQQVVRGDSAAYFCASSMTGPSSYEQYFGPGTRLTVT.

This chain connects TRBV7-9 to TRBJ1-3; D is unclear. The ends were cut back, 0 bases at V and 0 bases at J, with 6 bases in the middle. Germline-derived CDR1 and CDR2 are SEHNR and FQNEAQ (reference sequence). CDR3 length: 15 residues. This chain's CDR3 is CASSLATDSGNTIYF. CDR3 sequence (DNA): TGTGCCAGCAGCTTAGCGACTGACTCTGGAAACACCATATATTTT.

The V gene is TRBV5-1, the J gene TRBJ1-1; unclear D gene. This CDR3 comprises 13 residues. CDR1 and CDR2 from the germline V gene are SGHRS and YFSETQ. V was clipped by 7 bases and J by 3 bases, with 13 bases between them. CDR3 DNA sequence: TGCGCCAGCGGCGAGGCAGCGGACACTGAAGCTTTCTTT. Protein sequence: CASGEAADTEAFF.

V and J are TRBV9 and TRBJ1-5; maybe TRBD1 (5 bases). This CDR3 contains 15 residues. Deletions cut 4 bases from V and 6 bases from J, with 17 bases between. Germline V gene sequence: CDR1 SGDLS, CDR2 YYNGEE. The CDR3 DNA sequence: TGTGCCAGCAGCTTCGGGGAGGGGAAAGGTCAGCCCCAGCATTTT. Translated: CASSFGEGKGQPQHF.

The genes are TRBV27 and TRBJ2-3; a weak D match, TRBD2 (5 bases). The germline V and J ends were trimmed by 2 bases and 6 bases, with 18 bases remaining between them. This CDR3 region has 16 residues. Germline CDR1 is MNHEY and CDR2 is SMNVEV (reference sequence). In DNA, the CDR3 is TGTGCCAGCAGTTTAGGGCGGGTCGGTGGTATTGATACGCAGTATTTT. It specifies CASSLGRVGGIDTQYF.

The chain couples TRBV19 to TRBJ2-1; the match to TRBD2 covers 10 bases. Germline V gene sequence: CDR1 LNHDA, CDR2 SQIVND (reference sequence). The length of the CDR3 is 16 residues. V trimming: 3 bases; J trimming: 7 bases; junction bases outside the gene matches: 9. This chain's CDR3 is CASSIRLAGVGNEQFF. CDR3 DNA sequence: TGTGCCAGTAGTATCCGGCTAGCGGGAGTAGGGAATGAGCAGTTCTTC.

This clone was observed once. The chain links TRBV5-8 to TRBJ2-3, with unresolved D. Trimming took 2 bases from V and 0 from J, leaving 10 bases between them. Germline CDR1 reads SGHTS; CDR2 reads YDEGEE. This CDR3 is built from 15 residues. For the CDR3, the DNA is TGTGCCAGCAGCTTCCAACAGCCTAGCACAGATACGCAGTATTTT. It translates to CASSFQQPSTDTQYF. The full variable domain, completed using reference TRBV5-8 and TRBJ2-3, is EAGVTQSPTHLIKTRGQQATLRCSPISGHTSVYWYQQALGLGLQFLLWYDEGEERNRGNFPPRFSGRQFPNYSSELNVNALELEDSALYLCASSFQQPSTDTQYFGPGTRLTVL.

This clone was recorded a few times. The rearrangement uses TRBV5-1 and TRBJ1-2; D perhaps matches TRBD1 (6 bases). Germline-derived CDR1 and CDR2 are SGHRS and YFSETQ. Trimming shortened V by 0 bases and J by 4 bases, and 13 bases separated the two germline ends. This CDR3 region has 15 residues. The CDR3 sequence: CASSLDSRGAYGYTF. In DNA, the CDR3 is TGCGCCAGCAGCTTGGACTCCAGGGGTGCCTATGGCTACACCTTC.

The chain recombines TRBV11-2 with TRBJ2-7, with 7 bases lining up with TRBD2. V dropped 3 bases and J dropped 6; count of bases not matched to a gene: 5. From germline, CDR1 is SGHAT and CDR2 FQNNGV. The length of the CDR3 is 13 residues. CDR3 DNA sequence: TGTGCCAGCAGCTTTACGGGGGAGGGCGAGCAGTACTTC. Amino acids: CASSFTGEGEQYF.

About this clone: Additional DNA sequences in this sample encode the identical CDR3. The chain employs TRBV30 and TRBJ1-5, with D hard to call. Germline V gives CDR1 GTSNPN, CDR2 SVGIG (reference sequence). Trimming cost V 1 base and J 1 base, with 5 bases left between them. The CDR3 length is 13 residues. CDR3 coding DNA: TGTGCCTGGAGTGGAGGGAGCAATCAGCCCCAGCATTTT. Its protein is CAWSGGSNQPQHF.

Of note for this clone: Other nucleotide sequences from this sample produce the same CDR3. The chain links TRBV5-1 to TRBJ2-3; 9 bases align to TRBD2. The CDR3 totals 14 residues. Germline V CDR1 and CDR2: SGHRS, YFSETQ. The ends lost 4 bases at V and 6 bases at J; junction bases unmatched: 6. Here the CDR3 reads CASSATSGTDTQYF. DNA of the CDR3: TGCGCCAGCAGCGCGACTAGCGGAACGGATACGCAGTATTTT.

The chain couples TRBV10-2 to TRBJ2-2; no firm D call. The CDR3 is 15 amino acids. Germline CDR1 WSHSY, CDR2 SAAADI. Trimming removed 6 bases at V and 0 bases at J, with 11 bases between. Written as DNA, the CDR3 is TGCGCCAGCAGGGCCCCAGGAACGAACACCGGGGAGCTGTTTTTT. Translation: CASRAPGTNTGELFF.

CDR3 residues: CASSLALGGEEETQYF. CDR3 coding DNA: TGTGCCAGCAGCTTAGCGCTCGGGGGGGAAGAAGAGACCCAGTACTTC. The chain combines TRBV7-8 with TRBJ2-5; TRBD2 matches at 8 bases. Germline values: CDR1 SGHVS, CDR2 FQNEAQ. J gave up 3 bases and V 0 bases, and 6 bases lay outside the gene matches. CDR3 size: 16 residues.

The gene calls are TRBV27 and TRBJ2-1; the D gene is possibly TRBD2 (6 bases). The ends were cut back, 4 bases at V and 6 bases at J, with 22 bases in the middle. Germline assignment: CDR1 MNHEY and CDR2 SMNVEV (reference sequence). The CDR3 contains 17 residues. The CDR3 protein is CASSSLTGVTLTNEQFF. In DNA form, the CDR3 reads TGTGCCAGCAGTTCACTGACGGGAGTCACCCTTACCAATGAGCAGTTCTTC.

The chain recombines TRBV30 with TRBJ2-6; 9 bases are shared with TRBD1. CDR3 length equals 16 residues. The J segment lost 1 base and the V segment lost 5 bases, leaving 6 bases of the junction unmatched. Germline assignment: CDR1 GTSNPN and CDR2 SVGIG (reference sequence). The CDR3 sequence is CAWGGTGKSGANVLTF. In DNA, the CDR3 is TGTGCCTGGGGGGGGACAGGGAAATCTGGGGCCAACGTCCTGACTTTC. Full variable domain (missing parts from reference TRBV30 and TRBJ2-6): SQTIHQWPATLVQPVGSPLSLECTVEGTSNPNLYWYRQAAGRGLQLLFYSVGIGQISSEVPQNLSASRPQDRQFILSSKKLLLSDSGFYLCAWGGTGKSGANVLTFGAGSRLTVL.

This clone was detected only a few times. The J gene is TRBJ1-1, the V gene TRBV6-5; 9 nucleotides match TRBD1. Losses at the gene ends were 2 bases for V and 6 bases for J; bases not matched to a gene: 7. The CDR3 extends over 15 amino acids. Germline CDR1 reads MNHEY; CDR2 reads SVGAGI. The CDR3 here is CASSYDGQGPPEAFF. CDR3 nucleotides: TGTGCCAGCAGTTACGACGGACAGGGGCCGCCTGAAGCTTTCTTT.

The CDR3 DNA reads TGTGCCAGCAGTCCCGGCACAGGGTCGACTACCGGGGAGCTGTTTTTT. Encoded protein: CASSPGTGSTTGELFF. V usage is TRBV27 and J usage is TRBJ2-2; tentative D call: TRBD1 (6 bases). This CDR3 contains 16 residues. V lost 5 bases, J lost 5 bases, and 18 bases lay in between. The germline V gene encodes CDR1 MNHEY and CDR2 SMNVEV (reference sequence).

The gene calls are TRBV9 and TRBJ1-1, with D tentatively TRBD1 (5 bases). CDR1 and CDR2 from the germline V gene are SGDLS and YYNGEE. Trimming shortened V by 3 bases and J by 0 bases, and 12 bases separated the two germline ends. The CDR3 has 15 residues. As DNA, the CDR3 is TGTGCCAGCAGCGGAGACAGCGCTTTGAACACTGAAGCTTTCTTT. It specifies CASSGDSALNTEAFF.

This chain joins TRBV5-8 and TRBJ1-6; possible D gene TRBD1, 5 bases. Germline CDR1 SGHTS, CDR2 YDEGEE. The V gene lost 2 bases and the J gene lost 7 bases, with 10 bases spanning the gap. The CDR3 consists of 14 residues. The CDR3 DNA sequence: TGTGCCAGCAGCTTACAGGAGGGGAATTCACCCCTCCACTTT. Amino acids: CASSLQEGNSPLHF.